This TCR beta chain emerged from a study of T-cell memory formation after mild COVID-19 (dated by TCRdb to the early 2020s). Regarding the complete study: TCR sequence clusters from the two donors were found to be largely donor specific. In a couple of donors, T-cell clones that expanded and contracted after mild COVID-19 were tracked by sequencing TCRalpha and TCRbeta repertoires over time. Two young, previously healthy adult volunteers, one female and one male, were included in the cohort. Findings and caveats that apply to the study as a whole: Contracting CD4+ clones turned up mainly in the CM and EM memory subsets, whereas EMRA was where CD8+ clones were enriched. SARS-CoV-2 specificity of the second-wave clones peaking on day 37 was not confirmed. The study covered only a couple of mild cases, and larger cohorts including severe cases with pre-infection samples were considered necessary. Clones that contracted from day 15 to 85 showed balanced CD4/CD8 phenotypes, whereas a second wave of clones that expanded from day 15 to 37 leaned towards CD4+. Some responding clones were detected in pre-infection memory, which suggested that pre-existing cross-reactive memory T cells had joined the SARS-CoV-2 response.

Deletion took 8 bases off V and 0 bases off J, with a span of 8 bases between the germline ends. The CDR3 has 13 amino acids, counting the end cysteine and phenylalanine. The sequence is cut down to CDR3 DNA, 39 bases in frame from base 1. The germline V gene gives CDR1 as SNHLY and CDR2 as FYNNEI. About this clonotype: Its antigen is unknown. No base quality values were provided; no much bigger clone lies one nucleotide off.

Ficoll-Paque density gradient centrifugation was the method used to isolate PBMCs. TCRdb lists the instrument as Illumina NovaSeq 6000. TCRalpha and TCRbeta cDNA libraries were built by 5'RACE with constant-segment primers, adding sample barcodes and unique molecular identifiers. Trizol reagent was used to extract RNA from every sample. Libraries were amplified in two PCR steps, with a second sample barcode and Illumina TruSeq adapters added in the second step. Libraries were sequenced on an Illumina NovaSeq with 2 x 150 bp paired-end reads. Per the source publication's procedure: Demultiplexing of reads and collapsing into UMI-guided consensus sequences were performed with migec v1.2.7. Using mixcr v2.1.11, UMI consensuses were aligned to TRA and TRB V and J templates and then assembled into clonotypes. A clonotype was counted as expanded or contracted only when both edgeR and NoisET called the clonotype significant, with the noise models trained on biological replicates. For edgeR calls, a false discovery rate-adjusted p below 0.01 and a log2 fold-change threshold of 1 were applied. PCA with hierarchical clustering of max-normalized trajectories of the 1000 most abundant clonotypes was used as exploratory dynamics analysis. Each responding clone was given a CD4 or CD8 phenotype based on the CD4+ and CD8+ repertoires, which had been sequenced separately. TCRdb trimmed the raw reads at Q25, called clones with MiXCR and kept productive beta chains. CDR3 protein duplicates are merged, each entry listing the most common genes and DNA. Clone size and V and J calls follow TCRdb, not the original study. The sample has about 310,000 distinct CDR3 sequences on record, approximately 15% of them singletons. Together, the top ten hold about a fifth of the sample.

Material for sequencing was PBMCs or a T cell subset sorted from them (not recorded which). The chain is assembled from TRBV2 and TRBJ2-1; the D gene lacks a confident call. The receptor was derived from a young man who had mild COVID-19 (a few samples of this study predate the infection). The sample titles of this study are shuffled in the database, so cell type and time point are left out; the donor was told from shared clones. The CDR3 loop reads CASHPSSYNEQFF. The DNA reads TGTGCCAGCCACCCCAGCTCCTACAATGAGCAGTTCTTC.